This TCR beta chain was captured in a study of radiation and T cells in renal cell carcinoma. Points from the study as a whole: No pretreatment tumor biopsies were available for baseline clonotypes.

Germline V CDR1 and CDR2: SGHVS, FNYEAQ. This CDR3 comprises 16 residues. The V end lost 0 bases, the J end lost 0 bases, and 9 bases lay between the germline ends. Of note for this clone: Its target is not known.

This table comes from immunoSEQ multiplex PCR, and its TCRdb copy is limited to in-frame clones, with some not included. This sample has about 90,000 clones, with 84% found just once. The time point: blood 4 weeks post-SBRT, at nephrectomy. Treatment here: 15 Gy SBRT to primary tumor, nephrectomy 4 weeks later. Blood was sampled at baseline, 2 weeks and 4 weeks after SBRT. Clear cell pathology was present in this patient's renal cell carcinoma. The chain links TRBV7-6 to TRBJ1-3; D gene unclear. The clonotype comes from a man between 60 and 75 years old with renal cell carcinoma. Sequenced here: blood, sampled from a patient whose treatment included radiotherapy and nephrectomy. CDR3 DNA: TGTGCCAGCAGCTTAGCTCAGCGCCACTCTGGAAACACCATATATTTT. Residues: CASSLAQRHSGNTIYF.